Reported below is one T cell receptor (beta chain). Its antigen is currently unknown. Profiling relied on immunoSEQ multiplex PCR, and the TCRdb table lists in-frame clones only, not all of them. The sample yields 95,000 to 150,000 clones, over 75% seen once. This entry belongs to a study of T cell responses to AZD1222 COVID-19 vaccine. Study-level results: When two AZD1222 doses had been given, Spike-specific TCR breadth and depth rose. Most donors were white British and more were female, and clonal diversity was possibly underestimated.

The CDR3 totals 15 residues. Per the germline V gene, CDR1 is SNHLY and CDR2 is FYNNEI. Trimming removed 4 bases from V and 0 bases from J, with 11 bases in between. This clonotype was sampled from an adult in good health. Specimen: peripheral blood, collected on day 0 of AZD1222 vaccination. The chain recombines TRBV2 with TRBJ2-3; no clear D. CDR3 loop: CASSVVGISTDTQYF. The CDR3 DNA sequence: TGTGCCAGCAGTGTGGTGGGGATTAGCACAGATACGCAGTATTTT. Looking up the rest from reference TRBV2 and TRBJ2-3 gives the full variable domain: EPEVTQTPSHQVTQMGQEVILRCVPISNHLYFYWYRQILGQKVEFLVSFYNNEISEKSEIFDDQFSVERPDGSNFTLKIRSTKLEDSAMYFCASSVVGISTDTQYFGPGTRLTVL.